This T cell receptor (beta chain) was profiled in a study of blood T cell repertoires in COVID-19. Study-wide context: From T cells, B-cell-depleted T cells, or PBMCs came the material, which was cDNA or gDNA.

Repertoires were generated with immunoSEQ multiplex PCR, while TCRdb's copy carries only in-frame clones and drops some. The table has around 150,000 clones, around 80% seen once; the top ten hold roughly 19%. The CDR3 is 14 residues long. Per germline, CDR1 MGHRA and CDR2 YSYEKL. Between the trimmed V and J ends, which lost 4 bases and 1 base, there was a span of 10 bases. The sequenced sample was peripheral blood. The rearrangement links TRBV4-1 to TRBJ1-2; D is perhaps TRBD1 (6 bases). This sequence originates from a woman of 80 years or more with acute or convalescent COVID-19. Written as DNA, the CDR3 is TGCGCCAGCAGCCCAGACAGGTTTAACTATGGCTACACCTTC. This codes for CASSPDRFNYGYTF.